These T cell receptor beta chains were read from a single sample in a study of beta chain features in type 1 diabetes. TCRdb keeps only in-frame clones here, not all; method: immunoSEQ multiplex PCR. The table lists hundreds of thousands of clones, around 30% of them singletons. The sequencing sample was made of naive CD4+ T cells from blood. These receptors came from a man younger than 35 in good health. Each CDR3 is given with its conserved first and last residue. Each record gives: clone size, V gene, CDR3 protein. Clone size appears in some rows only: once, few, many, or a class for an expanded clone.

few	TRBV7-2	CASSRAGANVLTF
few	TRBV29-1	CSVRFNPANTEAFF
NA	TRBV9	CASSFLVSGIATQYF
NA	TRBV30	CAWSEDGYEQYF
NA	TRBV5-1	CASSETGNYNEQFF
few	TRBV10-3	CAISGSLNTGELFF
NA	TRBV27	CASSPRGGYEQYF
NA	TRBV6-5	CASSLAGWGQPQHF
NA	TRBV5-1	CASSLMVQGRETQYF
few	TRBV2	CASMTSGPYEQYF
few	TRBV10-3	CAISRQQGTTTGELFF
NA	TRBV30	CAWRVGGTTREQYF
NA	TRBV7-9	CASSSDRNTEAFF
NA	TRBV7-9	CASSLGTSSYNEQFF
NA	TRBV10-3	CAITQREAYEQYF
few	TRBV20-1	CSAGTYYGYTF
NA	TRBV6-6	CASSSRGDEQYF
few	TRBV4-1	CASSQVRASAQETQYF
NA	TRBV9	CASSPNPPGLNTEAFF
few	TRBV4-3	CASSQDIADTQYF
NA	TRBV30	CAWSRGESTDTQYF
few	TRBV15	CATSSRAGGSYNEQFF
NA	TRBV7-6	CASSLSGGNGYTF
NA	TRBV30	CAWSGRGVDNNQPQHF
few	TRBV14	CASSQEWSSYNEQFF